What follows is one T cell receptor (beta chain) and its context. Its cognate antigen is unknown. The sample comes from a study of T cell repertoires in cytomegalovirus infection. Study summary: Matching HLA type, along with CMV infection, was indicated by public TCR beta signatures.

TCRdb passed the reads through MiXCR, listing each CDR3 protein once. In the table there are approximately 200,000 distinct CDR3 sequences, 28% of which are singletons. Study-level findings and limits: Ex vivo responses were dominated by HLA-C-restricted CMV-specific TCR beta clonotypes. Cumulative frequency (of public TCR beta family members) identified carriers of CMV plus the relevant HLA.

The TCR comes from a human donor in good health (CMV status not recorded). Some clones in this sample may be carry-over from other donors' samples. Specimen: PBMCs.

CDR3 sequence (DNA): TGTGCCAGCAGCCAACAGGGTCCGGGCGAGCAGTACTTC. Translating it yields CASSQQGPGEQYF. The chain links TRBV14 to TRBJ2-7; D might be TRBD1 (5 bases). Per germline, CDR1 SGHDN and CDR2 FVKESK. This CDR3 has 13 residues. V lost 2 bases and J 6 bases, leaving 11 bases between the germline ends. The whole variable domain, filled in from reference TRBV14 and TRBJ2-7, reads EAGVTQFPSHSVIEKGQTVTLRCDPISGHDNLYWYRRVMGKEIKFLLHFVKESKQDESGMPNNRFLAERTGGTYSTLKVQPAELEDSGVYFCASSQQGPGEQYFGPGTRLTVT.